Listed here are 25 T cell receptor beta chains from one sample, sequenced in a study of T cell responses to AZD1222 COVID-19 vaccine. TCRdb's table, derived via immunoSEQ multiplex PCR, lists solely in-frame clones and lacks some. The sample yields tens of thousands of clones, 75% to 90% seen once. Sequenced material: peripheral blood, taken 28 days after the second AZD1222 dose. These TCRs come from an adult who received the AZD1222 COVID-19 vaccine.

The chain recombines TRBV19 with TRBJ1-2; 7 nucleotides agree with TRBD1. Per germline, CDR1 LNHDA and CDR2 SQIVND (reference sequence). The ends lost 8 bases at V and 2 bases at J; junction bases unmatched: 11. The CDR3 spans 15 residues. The CDR3 nucleotides are TGTGCCAGTCACTTGATTCCGGACAGGAACTATGGCTACACCTTC. Residues: CASHLIPDRNYGYTF.

The J gene is TRBJ1-2, the V gene TRBV10-3; 10 bases map to TRBD1. Unmatched junction bases numbered 3, after V lost 1 base and J lost 7 bases. The length of the CDR3 is 14 residues. The germline V gene encodes CDR1 ENHRY and CDR2 SYGVKD. CDR3 in amino acids: CAISEWDRGFGYTF. CDR3 nucleotides: TGTGCCATCAGTGAGTGGGACAGGGGATTTGGCTACACCTTC.

CDR3 DNA sequence: TGTGCCAGCAGCCAAGAACAACAACTATACGAGCAGTACTTC. Protein sequence: CASSQEQQLYEQYF. The chain recombines TRBV3-1 (or the pseudogene TRBV3-2) with TRBJ2-7; D gene ambiguous. Germline V gene sequence: CDR1 LGHDT, CDR2 YNNKEL (reference sequence). The CDR3 is made up of 14 amino acids. The V end lost 0 bases, the J end lost 4 bases, and 10 bases lay between the germline ends.

V usage is TRBV19 and J usage is TRBJ1-2; 10 nucleotides line up with TRBD1. V lost 9 bases, J lost 3 bases, and 13 bases stayed unmatched. This CDR3 contains 16 residues. Germline values: CDR1 LNHDA, CDR2 SQIVND (reference sequence). CDR3 sequence (DNA): TGTGCCAGCACTTTAGGAGAGACAGGGGGCGACTATGGCTACACCTTC. Encoded protein: CASTLGETGGDYGYTF.

J is TRBJ1-3 and V is TRBV12-5; D call uncertain. The CDR3 runs to 15 residues. The germline V gene has CDR1 LGHNT and CDR2 FRNRAP. V lost 6 bases and J 0 bases, leaving 12 bases between the germline ends. In DNA, the CDR3 is TGTGCTAGTGGAGCCGGCGGGGACTCTGGAAACACCATATATTTT. Amino acids: CASGAGGDSGNTIYF. The variable domain in full, completed from reference TRBV12-5 and TRBJ1-3, reads DARVTQTPRHKVTEMGQEVTMRCQPILGHNTVFWYRQTMMQGLELLAYFRNRAPLDDSGMPKDRFSAEMPDATLATLKIQPSEPRDSAVYFCASGAGGDSGNTIYFGEGSWLTVV.

The J gene is TRBJ1-1, the V gene TRBV18; D uncertain. This CDR3 contains 13 residues. V gave up 6 bases and J gave up 1 base, with 9 bases separating them. Germline-derived CDR1 and CDR2 are KGHSH and LQKENI. CDR3: CASSPQKNTEAFF. The DNA for the CDR3 is TGTGCCAGCTCCCCGCAGAAGAACACTGAAGCTTTCTTT.

V gene TRBV19 combines with J gene TRBJ1-2, with 8 bases aligning to TRBD1. Per germline, CDR1 LNHDA and CDR2 SQIVND (reference sequence). Germline trimming cut 3 bases from V and 4 bases from J; bases unmatched to any gene: 4. The CDR3 is 14 amino acids. The CDR3 coding sequence is TGTGCCAGTAGTATGGTTGACAGGGGCTATGGCTACACCTTC. This gives the protein CASSMVDRGYGYTF.

The gene calls are TRBV7-9 and TRBJ1-2; the D gene is possibly TRBD1 (5 bases). The V gene lost 6 bases and the J gene lost 0 bases, with 14 bases spanning the gap. Germline values: CDR1 SEHNR, CDR2 FQNEAQ (reference sequence). The CDR3 loop spans 15 amino acids. The CDR3, as DNA: TGTGCCAGCAGTAAGGGGCAGGAACCTAACTATGGCTACACCTTC. Amino acid sequence: CASSKGQEPNYGYTF.

The V gene is TRBV30, the J gene TRBJ1-2; D is perhaps TRBD1 (5 bases). Trimming left V 0 bases short and J 7 bases short, with 6 bases between. This CDR3 spans 11 amino acids. CDR1 and CDR2 (germline): GTSNPN, SVGIG (reference sequence). CDR3 in amino acids: CAWSVGVGYTF. The CDR3, as DNA: TGTGCCTGGAGTGTAGGGGTTGGCTACACCTTC.

The chain joins TRBV6-5 to TRBJ1-3, with D possibly TRBD1 on 5 matching bases. This CDR3 spans 14 amino acids. Trimming took 8 bases from V and 6 from J, leaving 17 bases between them. Germline assignment: CDR1 MNHEY and CDR2 SVGAGI. CDR3 residues: CASLGAGSENTIYF. The CDR3 DNA sequence: TGTGCCAGCCTAGGAGCAGGGAGCGAAAACACCATATATTTT.

The chain's CDR3 is CASWAGTGGGDTQYF. Written as DNA, the CDR3 is TGCGCCAGCTGGGCCGGGACAGGGGGTGGAGATACGCAGTATTTT. The chain joins TRBV5-1 to TRBJ2-3; TRBD1 matches 11 bases. Trimming cost V 7 bases and J 5 bases; bases outside gene matches: 9. The CDR3 is 15 residues long. CDR1 and CDR2 (germline): SGHRS, YFSETQ.

This chain uses TRBV9 with TRBJ2-7; no definite D call. V was trimmed by 2 bases and J by 6 bases, leaving 15 bases between them. The germline CDR1 and CDR2 sequences are SGDLS and YYNGEE. The CDR3 length is 14 residues. The CDR3, as DNA: TGTGCCAGCAGCGTCGACCTAGGACGTCGCGAGCAGTACTTC. Its translation is CASSVDLGRREQYF.

This clone was seen a handful of times. The chain is built from TRBV30 and TRBJ1-4; 10 bases fit TRBD1. The CDR3 covers 13 residues. V dropped 3 bases and J dropped 7; count of bases not matched to a gene: 2. The germline gives CDR1 GTSNPN, CDR2 SVGIG (reference sequence). The CDR3 loop is CAWRDRGSEKLFF. The CDR3 DNA reads as TGTGCCTGGAGGGACAGGGGGTCTGAAAAACTGTTTTTT.

As to this clone: One end of the junction fails to match germline, which may point to a read error. This chain connects TRBV30 to TRBJ1-2; D not certain. The CDR3 extends over 13 amino acids. Germline V gene sequence: CDR1 GTSNPN, CDR2 SVGIG (reference sequence). The CDR3 loop reads CAWSVQGNHGYTF. The CDR3 DNA sequence: TGTGCCTGGAGTGTACAAGGTAACCATGGCTACACCTTC.

This rearrangement joins TRBV5-4 to TRBJ2-1, with unresolved D. Germline loops: CDR1 SGHNT, CDR2 YYREEE (reference sequence). V dropped 2 bases and J dropped 9 bases, with 12 bases sitting between them. The CDR3 extends over 13 amino acids. The CDR3: CASSFTVRSEQFF. In nucleotides, the CDR3 is TGTGCCAGCAGCTTTACCGTCCGGAGTGAGCAGTTCTTC. Combining the CDR3 with reference TRBV5-4 and TRBJ2-1 gives the whole variable domain ETGVTQSPTHLIKTRGQQVTLRCSSQSGHNTVSWYQQALGQGPQFIFQYYREEENGRGNFPPRFSGLQFPNYSSELNVNALELDDSALYLCASSFTVRSEQFFGPGTRLTVL.

The chain is built from TRBV4-3 and TRBJ1-2, with D possibly matching TRBD1 (6 bases). V was shortened by 3 bases and J by 6 bases, with 20 bases between the two germline ends. The CDR3 is 16 amino acids. Germline CDR1 reads LGHNA; CDR2 reads YSLEER. Here the CDR3 reads CASSHLGGGLRDGYTF. The CDR3 nucleotides read TGCGCCAGCAGCCATCTAGGGGGGGGGTTGAGAGATGGCTACACCTTC.

The chain combines TRBV5-8 with TRBJ1-2, with TRBD1 as a possible D gene (6 bases). The CDR3 has 14 residues. Germline loops: CDR1 SGHTS, CDR2 YDEGEE. Trimming removed 2 bases from V and 6 bases from J, with 14 bases in between. The CDR3 is CASSLRQRGDGYTF. CDR3 nucleotide sequence: TGTGCCAGCAGCTTAAGACAGAGGGGGGATGGCTACACCTTC.

This clone was recorded only once. The CDR3 reads CASSLGDTTDGETQYF. Written as DNA, the CDR3 is TGTGCCAGCAGCTTAGGAGACACTACCGATGGGGAGACCCAGTACTTC. The J gene is TRBJ2-5, the V gene TRBV7-9; D is uncertain. This CDR3 contains 16 residues. V was cut by 1 base and J by 5 bases, with 17 bases left in between. Germline CDR1 and CDR2: SEHNR and FQNEAQ (reference sequence). The whole variable domain, filled in from reference TRBV7-9 and TRBJ2-5, reads DTGVSQNPRHKITKRGQNVTFRCDPISEHNRLYWYRQTLGQGPEFLTYFQNEAQLEKSRLLSDRFSAERPKGSFSTLEIQRTEQGDSAMYLCASSLGDTTDGETQYFGPGTRLLVL.

The V gene is TRBV6-2 or TRBV6-3, the J gene TRBJ2-1, with no clear D. Trimming removed 4 bases from V and 9 bases from J, with 16 bases in between. The CDR3 contains 14 residues. Looked up from germline, CDR1 is MNHEY and CDR2 is SVGEGT. CDR3 loop: CASSFELVQSEQFF. CDR3 sequence (DNA): TGTGCCAGCAGTTTCGAGCTGGTCCAGAGTGAGCAGTTCTTC.

The J gene is TRBJ1-2, the V gene TRBV5-1; D might be TRBD1 (6 bases). The CDR3 has 14 amino acids. Germline lookup yields CDR1 SGHRS and CDR2 YFSETQ. Trimming left V 0 bases short and J 3 bases short, with 9 bases between. CDR3 sequence (DNA): TGCGCCAGCAGCTTGGGGGACATCGACTATGGCTACACCTTC. Translated: CASSLGDIDYGYTF.

This clone has a single count. V gene TRBV24-1 combines with J gene TRBJ2-1; the match to TRBD2 covers 10 bases. Germline assignment: CDR1 KGHDR and CDR2 SFDVKD. With 4 bases clipped from V and 0 bases from J, the junction kept 2 bases outside the gene matches. The CDR3 is 16 amino acids. In nucleotides, the CDR3 is TGTGCCACCAGTGACAGCGGGAGGGACTCCTACAATGAGCAGTTCTTC. This codes for CATSDSGRDSYNEQFF.

V usage is TRBV9 and J usage is TRBJ2-7, with 7 bases lining up with TRBD2. The trim removed 0 bases at V and 2 bases at J, leaving 5 bases unmatched. CDR1 is SGDLS, CDR2 YYNGEE, per germline. There are 15 residues in the CDR3. DNA of the CDR3: TGTGCCAGCAGCGTAGATGTCGCGGGAGCCTACGAGCAGTACTTC. Protein sequence: CASSVDVAGAYEQYF.

V is TRBV18 and J is TRBJ2-7; the D gene is possibly TRBD2 (7 bases). This CDR3 comprises 13 residues. V was pared by 2 bases and J by 5 bases, with 10 bases between. The germline gives CDR1 KGHSH, CDR2 LQKENI. For the CDR3, the DNA is TGTGCCAGCTCACCAAGGGGGGGCAACGAGCAGTACTTC. Translating gives CASSPRGGNEQYF.

The chain carries TRBV2 and TRBJ1-1; perhaps TRBD1 as D (5 bases). Trimming left V 3 bases short and J 1 base short, with 9 bases between. This CDR3 comprises 14 residues. Germline V gene lookup returns CDR1 SNHLY and CDR2 FYNNEI. The CDR3 region is CASSDYGQNTEAFF. DNA for the CDR3: TGTGCCAGCAGTGACTACGGACAGAACACTGAAGCTTTCTTT.

The chain employs TRBV28 and TRBJ1-2; TRBD1 is a possible D gene (6 bases). This CDR3 comprises 13 residues. The V and J ends lost 2 bases and 5 bases respectively, with 9 bases between them. Germline V gives CDR1 MDHEN, CDR2 SYDVKM. This CDR3 is CASSLGGTYGYTF. The CDR3 nucleotides are TGTGCCAGCAGTTTAGGGGGGACATATGGCTACACCTTC.